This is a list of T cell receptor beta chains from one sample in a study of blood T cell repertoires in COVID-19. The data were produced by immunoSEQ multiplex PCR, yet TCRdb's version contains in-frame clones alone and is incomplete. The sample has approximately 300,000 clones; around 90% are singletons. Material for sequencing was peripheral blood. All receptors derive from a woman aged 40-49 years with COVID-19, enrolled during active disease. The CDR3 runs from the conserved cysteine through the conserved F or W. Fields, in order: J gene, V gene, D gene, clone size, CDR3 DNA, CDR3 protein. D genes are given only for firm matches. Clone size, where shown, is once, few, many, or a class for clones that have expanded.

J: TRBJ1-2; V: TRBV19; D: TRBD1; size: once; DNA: TGTGCCAGTAGTATTAACAGGGGCGGAGATTATGGCTACACCTTC; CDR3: CASSINRGGDYGYTF
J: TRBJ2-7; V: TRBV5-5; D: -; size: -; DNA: TGTGCCAGCAGCTTGGCCGAAGGGGTAGGGCAGTACTTC; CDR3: CASSLAEGVGQYF
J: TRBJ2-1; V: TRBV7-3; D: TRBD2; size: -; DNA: TGTGCCAGCAGTTTTAGCGGGATTGGGTACAATGAGCAGTTCTTC; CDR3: CASSFSGIGYNEQFF
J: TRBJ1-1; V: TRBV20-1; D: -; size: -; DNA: TGCAGTGCTTGGCCCGAAGAAGCTTTCTTT; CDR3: CSAWPEEAFF
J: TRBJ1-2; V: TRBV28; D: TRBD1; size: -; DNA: TGTGCCAGCAGTTTCCACAGGGGGAGTCAGCGGTACACCTTC; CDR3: CASSFHRGSQRYTF
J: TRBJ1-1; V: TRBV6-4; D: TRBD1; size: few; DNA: TGTGCCAGCAGGGGACAGGGAACTGGCGAAGCTTTCTTT; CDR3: CASRGQGTGEAFF
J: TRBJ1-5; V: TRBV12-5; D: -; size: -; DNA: TGTGCTAGTGGTCCCCCGGGGGGGGGAAGTCGCAATCAGCCCCAGCATTTT; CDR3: CASGPPGGGSRNQPQHF
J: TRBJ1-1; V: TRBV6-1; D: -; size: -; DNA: TGTGCCAGCAGTGAAATAGGGGCTGGCCAGGGCATGAACACTGAAGCTTTCTTT; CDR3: CASSEIGAGQGMNTEAFF
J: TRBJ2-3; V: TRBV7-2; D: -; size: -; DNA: TGTGCCAGCAGCTGGGGGGGCACAGATACGCAGTATTTT; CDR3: CASSWGGTDTQYF
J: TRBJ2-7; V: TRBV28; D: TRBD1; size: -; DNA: TGTGCCAGCTTGAACAGGGGCTACGAGCAGTACTTC; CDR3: CASLNRGYEQYF
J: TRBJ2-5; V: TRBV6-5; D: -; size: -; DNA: TGTGCCAGCTCCAAGGTAGCACAAGCTTGGGAGACCCAGTACTTC; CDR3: CASSKVAQAWETQYF
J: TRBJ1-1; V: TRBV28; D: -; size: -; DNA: TGTGCCAGCAGCAATACAGCCAACACTGAAGCTTTCTTT; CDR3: CASSNTANTEAFF
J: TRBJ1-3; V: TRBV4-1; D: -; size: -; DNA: TGCGCCAGCAGCCAGAATACAGGTTTGATGGGAAACACCATATATTTT; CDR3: CASSQNTGLMGNTIYF
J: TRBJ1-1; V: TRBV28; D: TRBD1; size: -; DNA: TGTGCCAGCAGGGGACAGCTCACTGAAGCTTTCTTT; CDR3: CASRGQLTEAFF
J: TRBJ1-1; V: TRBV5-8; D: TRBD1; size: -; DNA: TGTGCCAGCAGCCCCAGGACAGGGGGCGCGGGGAACACTGAAGCTTTCTTT; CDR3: CASSPRTGGAGNTEAFF
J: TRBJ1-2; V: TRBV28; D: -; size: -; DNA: TGTGCCAGCAGTTTCTGGGGCGCTAACTATGGCTACACCTTC; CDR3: CASSFWGANYGYTF
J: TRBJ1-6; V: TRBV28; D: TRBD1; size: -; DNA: TGTGCCAGCAGTCCTATCCTCTCGACAGGGAAGGACTCACCCCTCCACTTT; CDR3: CASSPILSTGKDSPLHF
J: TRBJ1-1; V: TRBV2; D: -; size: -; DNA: TGTGCCAGCAGTGATCAGGGGCAGGTTGCCACTGAAGCTTTCTTT; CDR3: CASSDQGQVATEAFF
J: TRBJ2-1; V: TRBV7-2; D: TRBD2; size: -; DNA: TGTGCCAGCAGCTTCGGACTAGCGGGAGCTTATGAGCAGTTCTTC; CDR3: CASSFGLAGAYEQFF
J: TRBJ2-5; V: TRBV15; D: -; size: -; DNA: TGTGCCACCAGCAGAGGCTCGGGCCAAGAGACCCAGTACTTC; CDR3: CATSRGSGQETQYF
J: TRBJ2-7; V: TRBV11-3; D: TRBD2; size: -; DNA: TGTGCCAGCAGCCTAGCCCGGGGGGTCAGCGGGGGCGAGCAGTACTTC; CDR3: CASSLARGVSGGEQYF
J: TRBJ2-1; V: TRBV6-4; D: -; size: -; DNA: TGTGCCAGCAGCCCGAGGTGGTCGGCGGGGAATGAGCAGTTCTTC; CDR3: CASSPRWSAGNEQFF
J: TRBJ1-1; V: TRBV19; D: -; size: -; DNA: TGTGCCAGTAGTATAGGTAGCGCGGTGAACACTGAAGCTTTCTTT; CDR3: CASSIGSAVNTEAFF
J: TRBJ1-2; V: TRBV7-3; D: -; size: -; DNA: TGTGCCAGCAGCCCCACCTCAGGGGGCTACACCTTC; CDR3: CASSPTSGGYTF
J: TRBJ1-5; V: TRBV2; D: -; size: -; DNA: TGTGCCAGCAGACTAGGTGCCGGGAGCAATCAGCCCCAGCATTTT; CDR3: CASRLGAGSNQPQHF
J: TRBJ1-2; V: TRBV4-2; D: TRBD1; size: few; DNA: TGTGCCAGCAGCCATATTGGACAGGGGCCCCCTAGGGGCTACACCTTC; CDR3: CASSHIGQGPPRGYTF
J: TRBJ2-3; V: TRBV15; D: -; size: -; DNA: TGTGCCACCAGCCTCGGTACAGATACGCAGTATTTT; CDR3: CATSLGTDTQYF
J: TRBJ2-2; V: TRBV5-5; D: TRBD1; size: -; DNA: TGTGCCAGCATCGCGGACAGGGAGAACACCGGGGAGCTGTTTTTT; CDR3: CASIADRENTGELFF
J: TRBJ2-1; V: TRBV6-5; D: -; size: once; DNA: TGTGCCAGCAGTCCCCGTCGGAGGGCGAATGAGCAGTTCTTC; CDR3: CASSPRRRANEQFF
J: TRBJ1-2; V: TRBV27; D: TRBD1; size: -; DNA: TGTGCCAGCAGTTTAACGGCCGGGACAGGGGGTCATGGCTACACCTTC; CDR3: CASSLTAGTGGHGYTF
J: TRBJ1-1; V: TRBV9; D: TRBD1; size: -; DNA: TGTGCCAGCAGCGGACGGGGACAGGTAGAAGCTTTCTTT; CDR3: CASSGRGQVEAFF
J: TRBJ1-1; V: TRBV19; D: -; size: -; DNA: TGTGCCAGTAGCCGCGGGGCGAACACTGAAGCTTTCTTT; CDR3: CASSRGANTEAFF
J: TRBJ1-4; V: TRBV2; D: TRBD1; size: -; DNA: TGTGCCAGCAGTGGACCAGGGGGAAAACTATTTTTT; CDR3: CASSGPGGKLFF
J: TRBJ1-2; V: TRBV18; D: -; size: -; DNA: TGTGCCAGCTCACCGAGTGGCGGATCTAACTATGGCTACACCTTC; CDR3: CASSPSGGSNYGYTF
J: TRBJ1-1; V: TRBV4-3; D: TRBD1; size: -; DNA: TGCGCCAGCAGCCAAGTCCAGGGGGCCACTGAAGCTTTCTTT; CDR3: CASSQVQGATEAFF
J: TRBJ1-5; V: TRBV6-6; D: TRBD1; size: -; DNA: TGTGCCAGCACTACACCGGGACAGATTAATCAGCCCCAGCATTTT; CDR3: CASTTPGQINQPQHF
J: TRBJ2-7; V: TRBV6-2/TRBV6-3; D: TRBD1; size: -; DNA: TGTGCCAGCAGTTCGATAACAGGGGGTAACTCCTACGAGCAGTACTTC; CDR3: CASSSITGGNSYEQYF
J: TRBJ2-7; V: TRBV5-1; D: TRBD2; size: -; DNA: TGCGCCAGCAGCCTTGCGACTAGCGGGTCCATGGCCTACGAGCAGTACTTC; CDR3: CASSLATSGSMAYEQYF
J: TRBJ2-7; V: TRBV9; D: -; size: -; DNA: TGTGCCAGCAGCGTAGGGAGCCAGGGGATTGGCGAGCAGTACTTC; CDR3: CASSVGSQGIGEQYF
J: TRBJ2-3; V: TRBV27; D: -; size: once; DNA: TGTGCCAGCACTCAATGGGGGGGCGGGAGAGGGAATACGCAGTATTTT; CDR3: CASTQWGGGRGNTQYF
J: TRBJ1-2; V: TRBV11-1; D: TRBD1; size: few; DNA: TGTGCCAGCAGCTCCCAACAGGGGAGTTATGGCTACACCTTC; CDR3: CASSSQQGSYGYTF
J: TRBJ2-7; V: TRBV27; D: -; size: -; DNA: TGTGCCAGCAGTTTATCAGTGGAGACCCGGCTCTACGAGCAGTACTTC; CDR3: CASSLSVETRLYEQYF
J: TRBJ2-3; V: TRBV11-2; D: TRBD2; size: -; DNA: TGTGCCAGCAGCTTAGCAGCGGGGGGGAGCCGGACTAGCACAGATACGCAGTATTTT; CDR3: CASSLAAGGSRTSTDTQYF
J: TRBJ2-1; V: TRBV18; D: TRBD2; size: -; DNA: TGTGCCAGCTCAACTAGAACAAGCGGGAAGTTCTTC; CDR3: CASSTRTSGKFF
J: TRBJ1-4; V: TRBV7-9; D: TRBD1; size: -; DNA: TGTGCCAGCAGCTTAACCCAGGGGGCGAAGGAAAAACTGTTTTTT; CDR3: CASSLTQGAKEKLFF
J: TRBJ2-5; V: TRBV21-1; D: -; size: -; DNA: TGTGCCAGCAGCCCCGTGTTATCCGACCAAGAGACCCAGTACTTC; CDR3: CASSPVLSDQETQYF
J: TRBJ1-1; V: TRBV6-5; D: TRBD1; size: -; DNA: TGTGCCAGCAGGAGGGGACAGGGGGCAAGGACTGAAGCTTTCTTT; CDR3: CASRRGQGARTEAFF
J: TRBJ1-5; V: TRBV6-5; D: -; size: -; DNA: TGTGCCAGCACGGGGGGCAATCAGCCCCAGCATTTT; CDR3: CASTGGNQPQHF
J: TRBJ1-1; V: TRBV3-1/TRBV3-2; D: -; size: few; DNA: TGTGCCAGCAGACAGCATCTGAACACTGAAGCTTTCTTT; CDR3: CASRQHLNTEAFF
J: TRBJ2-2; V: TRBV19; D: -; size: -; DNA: TGTGCCAGTAGTATTATAAACACCGGGGAGCTGTTTTTT; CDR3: CASSIINTGELFF
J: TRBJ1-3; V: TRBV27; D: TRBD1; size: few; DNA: TGTGCCAGCAGTCAGGAACAGGGGTCTGGAAACACCATATATTTT; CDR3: CASSQEQGSGNTIYF
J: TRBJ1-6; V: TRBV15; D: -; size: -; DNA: TGTGCCACCAGCACGCGGGACTATAATTCACCCCTCCACTTT; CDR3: CATSTRDYNSPLHF
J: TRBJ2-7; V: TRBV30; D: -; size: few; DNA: TGTGCCTGGAGTGGTACAAGGGAGGGGGCCTACGAGCAGTACTTC; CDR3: CAWSGTREGAYEQYF
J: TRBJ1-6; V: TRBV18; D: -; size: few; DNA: TGTGCCAGCTCACCTGATCTGGGCGTACCCCTCCACTTT; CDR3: CASSPDLGVPLHF